This is a list of T cell receptor beta chains from one sample in a study of blood T cell repertoires in COVID-19. The protocol was immunoSEQ multiplex PCR, while the TCRdb copy is restricted to in-frame clones and leaves out a portion. The table shows about 120,000 clones, with 88% occurring only once. The sequencing input was peripheral blood. Receptors originate from a woman of 80 years or more with acute or convalescent COVID-19. Each CDR3 is given with its conserved first and last residue. Each record gives: V gene, J gene, clone size, CDR3 length, D gene, CDR3 protein, CDR3 DNA. A D gene is named only where the DNA matches it firmly. Clone size, where shown, is once, few, many, or a class for clones that have expanded.

TRBV5-6	TRBJ2-3	.	15	TRBD2	CASSRLAGFTDTQYF	TGTGCCAGCAGCCGACTAGCGGGATTCACAGATACGCAGTATTTT
TRBV5-4	TRBJ2-7	.	14	.	CASGVGGRIYEQYF	TGTGCCAGCGGAGTGGGAGGACGGATCTACGAGCAGTACTTC
TRBV13	TRBJ1-2	.	15	.	CASSSRGAGNYGYTF	TGTGCCAGCAGCTCCAGGGGAGCAGGAAACTATGGCTACACCTTC
TRBV9	TRBJ2-2	.	13	.	CASSVSDTGELFF	TGTGCCAGCAGCGTCTCGGACACCGGGGAGCTGTTTTTT
TRBV9	TRBJ2-7	.	14	.	CASSVETDSYEQYF	TGTGCCAGCAGCGTAGAAACAGACTCCTACGAGCAGTACTTC
TRBV18	TRBJ1-1	once	14	.	CANSAGRGNTEAFF	TGTGCCAACTCAGCGGGGAGGGGGAACACTGAAGCTTTCTTT
TRBV7-9	TRBJ2-7	.	16	TRBD1	CASSFVLGQGTYEQYF	TGTGCCAGCAGCTTTGTATTGGGACAGGGTACCTACGAGCAGTACTTC
TRBV3-1/TRBV3-2	TRBJ2-5	few	17	TRBD2	CASSQVLAEGPQETQYF	TGTGCCAGCAGCCAAGTACTAGCGGAGGGGCCCCAAGAGACCCAGTACTTC
TRBV5-1	TRBJ1-1	.	14	.	CASSPTGMNTEAFF	TGCGCCAGCAGCCCAACAGGGATGAACACTGAAGCTTTCTTT
TRBV5-1	TRBJ2-1	once	14	.	CASSVGADYNEQFF	TGCGCCAGCAGTGTGGGGGCCGATTACAATGAGCAGTTCTTC
TRBV5-4	TRBJ2-3	.	18	TRBD2	CASSPASGGAVITDTQYF	TGTGCCAGCAGCCCGGCTAGCGGGGGGGCCGTTATCACAGATACGCAGTATTTT
TRBV5-6	TRBJ2-5	.	15	TRBD1	CASSWYRGRGETQYF	TGTGCCAGCAGCTGGTACAGGGGGCGCGGAGAGACCCAGTACTTC
TRBV28	TRBJ1-6	.	15	TRBD1	CASSTGGGYNSPLHF	TGTGCCAGCAGTACAGGGGGTGGCTATAATTCACCCCTCCACTTT
TRBV25-1	TRBJ2-7	.	15	TRBD1	CASSEPGQGGYEQYF	TGTGCCAGCAGTGAACCGGGACAGGGAGGCTACGAGCAGTACTTC
TRBV19	TRBJ2-2	once	13	.	CASKPNTAGELFF	TGTGCCAGTAAACCAAACACCGCCGGGGAGCTGTTTTTT
TRBV29-1	TRBJ2-3	.	14	TRBD2	CSVVVAGVADTQYF	TGCAGCGTTGTAGTTGCGGGAGTGGCAGATACGCAGTATTTT
TRBV7-8	TRBJ1-6	once	13	.	CASSLDRNSPLHF	TGTGCCAGCAGCCTGGACAGAAATTCACCCCTCCACTTT
TRBV4-1	TRBJ2-7	once	15	.	CASSQDWPGAYEQYF	TGCGCCAGCAGCCAAGATTGGCCAGGGGCCTACGAGCAGTACTTC